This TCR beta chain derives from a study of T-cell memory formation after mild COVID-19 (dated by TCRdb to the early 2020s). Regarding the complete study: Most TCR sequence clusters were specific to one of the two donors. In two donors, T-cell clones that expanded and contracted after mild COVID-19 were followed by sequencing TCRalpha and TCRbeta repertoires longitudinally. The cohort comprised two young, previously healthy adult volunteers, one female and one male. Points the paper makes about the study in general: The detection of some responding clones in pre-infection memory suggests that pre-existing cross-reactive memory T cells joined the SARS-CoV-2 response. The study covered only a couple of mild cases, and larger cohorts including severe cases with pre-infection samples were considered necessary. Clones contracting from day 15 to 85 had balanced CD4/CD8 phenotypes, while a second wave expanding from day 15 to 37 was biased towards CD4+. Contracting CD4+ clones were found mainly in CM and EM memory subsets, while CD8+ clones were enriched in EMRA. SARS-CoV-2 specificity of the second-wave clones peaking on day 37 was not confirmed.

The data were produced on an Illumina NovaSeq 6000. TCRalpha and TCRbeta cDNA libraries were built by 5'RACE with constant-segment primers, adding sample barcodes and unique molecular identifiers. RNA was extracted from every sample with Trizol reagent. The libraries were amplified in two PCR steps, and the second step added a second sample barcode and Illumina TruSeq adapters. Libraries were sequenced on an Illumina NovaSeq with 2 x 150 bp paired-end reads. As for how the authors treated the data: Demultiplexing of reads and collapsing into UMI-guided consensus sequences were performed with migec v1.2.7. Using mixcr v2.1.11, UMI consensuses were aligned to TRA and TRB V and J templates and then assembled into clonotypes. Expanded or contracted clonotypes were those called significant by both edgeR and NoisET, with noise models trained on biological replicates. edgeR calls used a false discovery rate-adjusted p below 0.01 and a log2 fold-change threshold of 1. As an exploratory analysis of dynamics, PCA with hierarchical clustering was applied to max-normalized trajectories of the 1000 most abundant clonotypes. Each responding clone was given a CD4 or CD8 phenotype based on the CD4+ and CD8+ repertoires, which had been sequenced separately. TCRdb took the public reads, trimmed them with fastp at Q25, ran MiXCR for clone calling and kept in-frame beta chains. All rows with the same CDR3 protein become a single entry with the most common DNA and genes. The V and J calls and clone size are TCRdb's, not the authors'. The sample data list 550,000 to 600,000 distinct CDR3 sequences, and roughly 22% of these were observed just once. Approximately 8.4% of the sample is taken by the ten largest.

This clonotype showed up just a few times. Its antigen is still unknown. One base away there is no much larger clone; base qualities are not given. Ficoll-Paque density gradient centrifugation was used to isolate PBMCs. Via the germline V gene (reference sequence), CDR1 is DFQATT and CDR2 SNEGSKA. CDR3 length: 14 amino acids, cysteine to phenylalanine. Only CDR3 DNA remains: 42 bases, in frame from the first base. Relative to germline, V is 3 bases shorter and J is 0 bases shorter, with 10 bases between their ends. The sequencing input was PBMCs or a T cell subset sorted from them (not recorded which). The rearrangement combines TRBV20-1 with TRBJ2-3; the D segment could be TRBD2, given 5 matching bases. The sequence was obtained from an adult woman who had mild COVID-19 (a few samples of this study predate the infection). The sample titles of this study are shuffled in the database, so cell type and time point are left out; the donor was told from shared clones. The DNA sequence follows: TGCAGTGCTAGGCGGGCCACTAGCACAGATACGCAGTATTTT. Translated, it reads CSARRATSTDTQYF.